Shown below are 13 T cell receptor beta chains from a single sample sequenced in a study of blood T cell repertoires in COVID-19. Some clones are missing from TCRdb's copy, which holds only in-frame ones; the method was immunoSEQ multiplex PCR. The sample holds 250,000 to 300,000 clones, approximately 85% seen once. Sequences were obtained from peripheral blood. The source is a woman in her seventies with acute or convalescent COVID-19.

The chain combines TRBV3-1 (or the pseudogene TRBV3-2) with TRBJ2-7, with 9 bases matching TRBD2. Looked up from germline, CDR1 is LGHDT and CDR2 is YNNKEL (reference sequence). V was clipped by 0 bases and J by 4 bases; unmatched bases: 4. The CDR3 spans 15 residues. The DNA of the CDR3 is TGTGCCAGCAGCCAAGAACGGCTAGCGGGGTACGAGCAGTACTTC. Translating gives CASSQERLAGYEQYF.

The CDR3 loop reads CASSLEGAGNSPLHF. The CDR3 bases are TGCGCCAGCAGCTTGGAAGGGGCTGGGAATTCACCCCTCCACTTT. This sequence joins TRBV5-1 and TRBJ1-6, with D maybe TRBD1 (5 bases). CDR3 length: 15 amino acids. Germline values: CDR1 SGHRS, CDR2 YFSETQ. Trimming took off 0 bases at V and 7 bases at J, with 11 bases between the two ends.

The CDR3 DNA sequence: TGTGCCAGCAGCAGACAGGGAGTGGGCTACACCTTC. Translated: CASSRQGVGYTF. The chain couples TRBV5-6 to TRBJ1-2; 7 bases map to TRBD1. The CDR3 is made up of 12 amino acids. Germline V gives CDR1 SGHDT, CDR2 YYEEEE. V was clipped by 4 bases and J by 8 bases; unmatched bases: 5.

This chain uses TRBV14 with TRBJ2-3; 8 bases fit TRBD2. Germline assignment: CDR1 SGHDN and CDR2 FVKESK. The CDR3 sequence is 19 residues long. The ends lost 0 bases at V and 1 base at J; junction bases unmatched: 12. In DNA, the CDR3 is TGTGCCAGCAGCCAAGATCCACGAGGCTTGCGGGGGGGCACAGATACGCAGTATTTT. Protein sequence: CASSQDPRGLRGGTDTQYF.

J is TRBJ1-1 and V is TRBV5-1; possibly TRBD1 for D (5 bases). The CDR3 runs to 14 residues. Germline V lookup: CDR1 SGHRS, CDR2 YFSETQ. Trimming stripped 0 bases from V and 1 base from J, with 7 bases between. CDR3 DNA: TGCGCCAGCAGCTTGGGGGGCCCGAACACTGAAGCTTTCTTT. Translating gives CASSLGGPNTEAFF.

This clone was picked up many times. The genes are TRBV6-5 and TRBJ1-1; D is perhaps TRBD1 (5 bases). The germline V gene encodes CDR1 MNHEY and CDR2 SVGAGI. V lost 8 bases and J 4 bases, leaving 11 bases between the germline ends. CDR3 size: 12 residues. CDR3 amino acids: CASFRGGTEAFF. CDR3 bases: TGTGCCAGCTTCCGCGGGGGCACTGAAGCTTTCTTT.

The rearrangement uses TRBV9 and TRBJ2-2, with a tentative D call TRBD2 (6 bases). V was pared by 5 bases and J by 2 bases, with 13 bases between. Germline values: CDR1 SGDLS, CDR2 YYNGEE. The CDR3 covers 15 residues. The CDR3 region is CASRGGGANTGELFF. In DNA form, the CDR3 reads TGTGCCAGCAGAGGAGGAGGGGCTAACACCGGGGAGCTGTTTTTT.

The J gene is TRBJ2-3, the V gene TRBV18; 9 bases align to TRBD2. Per germline, CDR1 KGHSH and CDR2 LQKENI. CDR3 length: 17 amino acids. V trimming: 2 bases; J trimming: 3 bases; junction bases outside the gene matches: 9. In nucleotides, the CDR3 is TGTGCCAGCTCACCATTGTTGGCGGGGGGGCGGACAGATACGCAGTATTTT. Amino acid sequence: CASSPLLAGGRTDTQYF.

The V gene is TRBV7-9, the J gene TRBJ1-4; 7 bases align to TRBD1. Germline V gene lookup returns CDR1 SEHNR and CDR2 FQNEAQ (reference sequence). The CDR3 spans 14 residues. V gave up 4 bases and J gave up 7 bases; unmatched junction bases: 6. Written as DNA, the CDR3 is TGTGCCAGCAGCTCCACAGGGGACGGTGAAAAACTGTTTTTT. This codes for CASSSTGDGEKLFF.

A note on this clone: The same CDR3 is also encoded by other DNA sequences in this sample. The CDR3, as DNA: TGTGCCAGCAGCCTGGGACAGACAAATTCACCCCTCCACTTT. Its translation: CASSLGQTNSPLHF. V usage is TRBV7-3 and J usage is TRBJ1-6; 7 nucleotides align to TRBD1. CDR3 size: 14 residues. After removal of 5 bases from V and 7 bases from J, the junction contained 5 bases not matched to a gene. Germline V gene lookup returns CDR1 SGHTA and CDR2 FQGTGA.

The V call is TRBV5-4, the J call TRBJ2-2, with 13 bases identical to TRBD2. Unmatched junction bases numbered 3, after V lost 4 bases and J lost 0 bases. CDR3 length: 17 residues. Germline loops: CDR1 SGHNT, CDR2 YYREEE (reference sequence). CDR3 DNA: TGTGCCAGCAGCCCGGGACTAGCGGGGTCGAACACCGGGGAGCTGTTTTTT. Translated: CASSPGLAGSNTGELFF. The whole variable domain, remainder taken from reference TRBV5-4 and TRBJ2-2, is ETGVTQSPTHLIKTRGQQVTLRCSSQSGHNTVSWYQQALGQGPQFIFQYYREEENGRGNFPPRFSGLQFPNYSSELNVNALELDDSALYLCASSPGLAGSNTGELFFGEGSRLTVL.

This chain connects TRBV7-9 to TRBJ1-3; D gene uncertain. Germline values: CDR1 SEHNR, CDR2 FQNEAQ (reference sequence). Between the trimmed V and J ends, which lost 2 bases and 1 base, there was a span of 6 bases. The CDR3 extends over 14 amino acids. CDR3 coding DNA: TGTGCCAGCAGCTTACGGGGATCTGGAAACACCATATATTTT. Amino acids: CASSLRGSGNTIYF.

The chain recombines TRBV4-1 with TRBJ1-3, with unresolved D. The CDR3 is 16 amino acids. Trimming removed 0 bases from V and 0 bases from J, with 9 bases in between. Looked up from germline, CDR1 is MGHRA and CDR2 is YSYEKL. CDR3 nucleotides: TGCGCCAGCAGCCAAGATCCCGGGAACTCTGGAAACACCATATATTTT. Its translation: CASSQDPGNSGNTIYF.